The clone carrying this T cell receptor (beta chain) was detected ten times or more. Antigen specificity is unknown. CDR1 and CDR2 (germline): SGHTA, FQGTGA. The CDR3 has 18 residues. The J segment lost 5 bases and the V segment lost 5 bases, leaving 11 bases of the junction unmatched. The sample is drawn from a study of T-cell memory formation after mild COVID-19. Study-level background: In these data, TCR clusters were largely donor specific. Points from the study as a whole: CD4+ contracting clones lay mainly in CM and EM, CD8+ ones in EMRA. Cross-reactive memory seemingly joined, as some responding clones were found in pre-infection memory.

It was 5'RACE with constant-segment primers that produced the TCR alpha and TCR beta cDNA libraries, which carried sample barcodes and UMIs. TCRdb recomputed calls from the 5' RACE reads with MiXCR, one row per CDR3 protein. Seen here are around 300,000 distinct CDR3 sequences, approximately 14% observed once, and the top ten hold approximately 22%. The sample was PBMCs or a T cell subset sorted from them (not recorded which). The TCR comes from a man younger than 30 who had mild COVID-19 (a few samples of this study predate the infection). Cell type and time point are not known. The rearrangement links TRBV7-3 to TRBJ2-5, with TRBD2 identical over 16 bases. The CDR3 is CASSPGTSGGARVETQYF. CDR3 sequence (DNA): TGTGCCAGCAGCCCGGGGACTAGCGGGGGGGCCCGTGTGGAGACCCAGTACTTC.